The 12 T cell receptor beta chains in this list originate from one sample, sequenced in a study of cytomegalovirus exposure and HLA in healthy donors. The PCR was carried out with 60 Vbeta primers and 13 Jbeta primers. Libraries were prepared by immunoSEQ multiplex PCR; TCRdb keeps only in-frame clonotypes and omits some of them. The sample comprises approximately 150,000 clones, 68% of which are singletons, and about 10% rests with the top ten. The sequenced material came from PBMCs. These receptors all come from a man between 25 and 39 years old in good health and CMV-seropositive.

The genes are TRBV9 and TRBJ1-1; 7 bases agree with TRBD1. Germline CDR1 SGDLS, CDR2 YYNGEE. The CDR3 extends over 15 amino acids. V shed 4 bases and J 2 bases; nucleotides not matched to a gene: 8. The CDR3 DNA follows: TGTGCCAGCAGCCCCATGACAGGGTCAAACACTGAAGCTTTCTTT. Amino acids: CASSPMTGSNTEAFF. The entire variable domain, with the rest obtained from reference TRBV9 and TRBJ1-1, is as follows: DSGVTQTPKHLITATGQRVTLRCSPRSGDLSVYWYQQSLDQGLQFLIQYYNGEERAKGNILERFSAQQFPDLHSELNLSSLELGDSALYFCASSPMTGSNTEAFFGQGTRLTVV.

This sequence joins TRBV11-3 and TRBJ1-1, with D hard to call. Germline CDR1 is SGHNT and CDR2 is YENEEA. V gave up 1 base and J gave up 9 bases, with 12 bases separating them. The CDR3 covers 13 residues. The CDR3 loop is CASSLGQTAQAFF. CDR3 coding DNA: TGTGCCAGCAGCTTAGGGCAGACTGCCCAAGCTTTCTTT.

This chain joins TRBV27 and TRBJ2-7, with 7 bases identical to TRBD1. V trimming: 5 bases; J trimming: 3 bases; junction bases outside the gene matches: 7. The CDR3 runs to 14 residues. CDR1 is MNHEY and CDR2 is SMNVEV in the germline V gene (reference sequence). CDR3 in DNA: TGTGCCAGCAGTACGGGACAGCCGGACTACGAGCAGTACTTC. Its protein is CASSTGQPDYEQYF.

The rearrangement uses TRBV7-9 and TRBJ2-4; 9 bases align to TRBD1. V dropped 5 bases and J dropped 7; count of bases not matched to a gene: 12. Germline-derived CDR1 and CDR2 are SEHNR and FQNEAQ (reference sequence). This CDR3 is 16 amino acids long. CDR3 in DNA: TGTGCCAGCAGCCGGGTCGGGACAGGGATCGGGAACATTCAGTACTTC. Translated, it gives CASSRVGTGIGNIQYF.

CDR3 sequence (DNA): TGTGCCAGCAGCTTAGAAGGACTGTCCTACGAGCAGTACTTC. It codes for CASSLEGLSYEQYF. The genes are TRBV7-9 and TRBJ2-7, with D perhaps TRBD2 (5 bases). The CDR3 spans 14 residues. The V and J ends lost 1 base and 1 base respectively, with 8 bases between them. The germline V gene has CDR1 SEHNR and CDR2 FQNEAQ (reference sequence).

The chain is built from TRBV4-1 and TRBJ2-5; tentative D call: TRBD1 (6 bases). The CDR3 covers 16 residues. Germline CDR1 reads MGHRA; CDR2 reads YSYEKL. V dropped 0 bases and J dropped 5 bases, with 16 bases sitting between them. CDR3 in amino acids: CASSQELRGSAETQYF. Here the CDR3 DNA reads TGCGCCAGCAGCCAAGAACTAAGGGGGTCCGCGGAGACCCAGTACTTC.

A note on this clone: One end of the junction does not line up with germline, which may come from a read error. The genes are TRBV7-9 and TRBJ2-7, with 11 positions matching TRBD2. Germline V gene data show CDR1 as SEHNR and CDR2 as FQNEAQ (reference sequence). CDR3 length equals 18 residues. CDR3 protein: CSSSLALNPGLADYEQYF. DNA for the CDR3: TGTTCCAGCAGCTTAGCGCTAAATCCGGGACTAGCGGACTACGAGCAGTACTTC.

The chain couples TRBV6-5 to TRBJ1-2; 7 nucleotides agree with TRBD1. Germline lookup yields CDR1 MNHEY and CDR2 SVGAGI. Trimming removed 8 bases from V and 2 bases from J; junction bases left unmatched: 2. This CDR3 is built from 12 residues. The CDR3 loop reads CASHRGNYGYTF. The CDR3 DNA reads as TGTGCCAGCCACAGGGGCAACTATGGCTACACCTTC.

J is TRBJ1-1 and V is TRBV4-1; no clear D. Trimming took 4 bases from V and 2 from J, leaving 8 bases between them. This CDR3 region has 13 residues. Germline CDR1 reads MGHRA; CDR2 reads YSYEKL. Written as DNA, the CDR3 is TGCGCCAGCAGCCCGGAGAGCAACACTGAAGCTTTCTTT. This encodes CASSPESNTEAFF.

This chain joins TRBV6-5 and TRBJ1-5; possible D gene TRBD1, 6 bases. This CDR3 comprises 15 residues. V was cut by 2 bases and J by 5 bases, with 13 bases left in between. Germline lookup yields CDR1 MNHEY and CDR2 SVGAGI. The CDR3 loop reads CASSYDGQIYQPQHF. The CDR3 DNA follows: TGTGCCAGCAGTTACGACGGACAGATTTATCAGCCCCAGCATTTT.

This sequence joins TRBV9 and TRBJ1-3; perhaps TRBD1 as D (5 bases). CDR3 size: 15 residues. Trimming shortened V by 4 bases and J by 2 bases, and 13 bases separated the two germline ends. Germline lookup yields CDR1 SGDLS and CDR2 YYNGEE. The CDR3 loop reads CASSPGGGAGNTIYF. The DNA of the CDR3 is TGTGCCAGCAGCCCAGGCGGGGGGGCTGGAAACACCATATATTTT.

This clone was recorded a few times. The chain joins TRBV4-1 to TRBJ1-2; D gene unclear. Trimming cost V 9 bases and J 3 bases, with 14 bases left between them. Germline V CDR1 and CDR2: MGHRA, YSYEKL. The CDR3 has 13 residues. In nucleotides, the CDR3 is TGCGCCAGAGCCCGGGTTGGAGACTATGGCTACACCTTC. It translates to CARARVGDYGYTF.